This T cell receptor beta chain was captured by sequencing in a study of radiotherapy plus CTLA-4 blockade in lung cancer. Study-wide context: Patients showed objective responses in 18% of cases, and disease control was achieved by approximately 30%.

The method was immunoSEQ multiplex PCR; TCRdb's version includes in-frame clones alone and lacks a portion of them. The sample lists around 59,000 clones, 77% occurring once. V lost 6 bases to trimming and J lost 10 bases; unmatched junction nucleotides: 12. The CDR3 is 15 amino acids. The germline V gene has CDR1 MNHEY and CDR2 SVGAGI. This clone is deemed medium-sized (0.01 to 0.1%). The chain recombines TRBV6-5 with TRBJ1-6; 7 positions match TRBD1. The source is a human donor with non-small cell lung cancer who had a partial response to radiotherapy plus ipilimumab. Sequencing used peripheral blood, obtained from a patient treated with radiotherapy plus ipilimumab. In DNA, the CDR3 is TGTGCCAGCAGCCCGACTGACAGGGCGTACTCACCCCTCCACTTT. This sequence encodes CASSPTDRAYSPLHF.